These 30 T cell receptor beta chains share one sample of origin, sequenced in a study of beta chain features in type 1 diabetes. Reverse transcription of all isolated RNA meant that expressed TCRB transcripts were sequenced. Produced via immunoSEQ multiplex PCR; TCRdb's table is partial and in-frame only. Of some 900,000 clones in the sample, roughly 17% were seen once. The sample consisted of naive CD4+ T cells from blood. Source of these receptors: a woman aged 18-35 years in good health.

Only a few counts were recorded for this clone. CDR3: CASSLAQTNQPQHF. As DNA, the CDR3 is TGTGCCAGCAGCTTAGCCCAGACCAATCAGCCCCAGCATTTT. This chain uses TRBV11-2 with TRBJ1-5; D ambiguous. The germline V gene encodes CDR1 SGHAT and CDR2 FQNNGV. This CDR3 is built from 14 residues. V gave up 1 base and J gave up 3 bases, with 7 bases separating them.

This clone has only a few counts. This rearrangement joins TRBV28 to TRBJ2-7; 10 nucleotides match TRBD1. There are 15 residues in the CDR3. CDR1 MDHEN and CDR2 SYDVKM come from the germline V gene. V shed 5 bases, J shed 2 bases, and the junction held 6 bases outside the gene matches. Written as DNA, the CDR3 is TGTGCCAGCAGTACCCTAGGACAGGGGGCCTACGAGCAGTACTTC. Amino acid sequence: CASSTLGQGAYEQYF.

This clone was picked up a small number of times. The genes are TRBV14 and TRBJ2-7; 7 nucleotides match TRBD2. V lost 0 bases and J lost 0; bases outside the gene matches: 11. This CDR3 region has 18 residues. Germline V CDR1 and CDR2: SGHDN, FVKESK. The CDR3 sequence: CASSQDLTGEGSSYEQYF. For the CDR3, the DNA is TGTGCCAGCAGCCAAGATCTTACGGGGGAGGGGAGCTCCTACGAGCAGTACTTC.

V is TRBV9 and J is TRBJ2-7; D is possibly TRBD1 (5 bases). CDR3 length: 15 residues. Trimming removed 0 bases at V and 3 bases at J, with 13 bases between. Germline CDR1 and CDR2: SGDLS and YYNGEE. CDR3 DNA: TGTGCCAGCAGCGTAGACTCGACAGCGCGCTACGAGCAGTACTTC. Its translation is CASSVDSTARYEQYF.

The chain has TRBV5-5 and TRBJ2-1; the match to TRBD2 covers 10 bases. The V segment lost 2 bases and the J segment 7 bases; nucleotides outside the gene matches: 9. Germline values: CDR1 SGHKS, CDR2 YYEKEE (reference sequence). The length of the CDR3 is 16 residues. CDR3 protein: CASSFGLAVLGNEQFF. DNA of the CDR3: TGTGCCAGCAGCTTCGGACTAGCGGTTTTGGGAAATGAGCAGTTCTTC.

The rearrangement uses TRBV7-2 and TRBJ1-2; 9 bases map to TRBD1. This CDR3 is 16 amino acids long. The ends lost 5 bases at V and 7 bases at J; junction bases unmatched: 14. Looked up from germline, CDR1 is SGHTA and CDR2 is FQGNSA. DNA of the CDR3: TGTGCCAGCAGCGATAGAGGGGGGACAGGGTTTGTTGGCTACACCTTC. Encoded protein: CASSDRGGTGFVGYTF. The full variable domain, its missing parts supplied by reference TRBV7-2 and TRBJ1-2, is GAGVSQSPSNKVTEKGKDVELRCDPISGHTALYWYRQSLGQGLEFLIYFQGNSAPDKSGLPSDRFSAERTGGSVSTLTIQRTQQEDSAVYLCASSDRGGTGFVGYTFGSGTRLTVV.

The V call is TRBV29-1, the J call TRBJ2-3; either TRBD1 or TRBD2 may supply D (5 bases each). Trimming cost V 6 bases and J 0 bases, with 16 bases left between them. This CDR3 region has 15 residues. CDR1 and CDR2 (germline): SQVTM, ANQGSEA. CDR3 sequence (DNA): TGCAGCGTGGGACGGGCCAGTGGGAGCACAGATACGCAGTATTTT. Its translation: CSVGRASGSTDTQYF.

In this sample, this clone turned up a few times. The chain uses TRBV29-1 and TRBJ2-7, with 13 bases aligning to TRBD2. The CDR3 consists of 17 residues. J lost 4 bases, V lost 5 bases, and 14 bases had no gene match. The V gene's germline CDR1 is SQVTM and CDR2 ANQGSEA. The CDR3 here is CSVPLAGGPSVLYEQYF. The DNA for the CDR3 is TGCAGCGTTCCACTAGCGGGAGGGCCATCCGTCCTTTACGAGCAGTACTTC.

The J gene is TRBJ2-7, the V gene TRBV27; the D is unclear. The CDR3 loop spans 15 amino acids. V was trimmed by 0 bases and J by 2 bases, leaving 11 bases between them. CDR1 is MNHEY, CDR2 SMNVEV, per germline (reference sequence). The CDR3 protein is CASSLSPALTYEQYF. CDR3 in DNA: TGTGCCAGCAGTTTATCTCCAGCTTTAACCTACGAGCAGTACTTC.

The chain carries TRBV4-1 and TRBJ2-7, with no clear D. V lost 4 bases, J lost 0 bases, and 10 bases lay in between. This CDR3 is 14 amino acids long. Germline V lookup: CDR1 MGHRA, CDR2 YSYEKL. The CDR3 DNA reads TGCGCCAGCAGCCCGATAGTGGTCTCCTACGAGCAGTACTTC. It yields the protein CASSPIVVSYEQYF.

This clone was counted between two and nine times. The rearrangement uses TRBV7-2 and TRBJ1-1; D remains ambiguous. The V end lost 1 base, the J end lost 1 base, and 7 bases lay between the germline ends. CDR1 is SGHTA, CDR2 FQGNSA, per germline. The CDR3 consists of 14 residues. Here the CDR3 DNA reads TGTGCCAGCAGCTTAGAGGGTAGGAACACTGAAGCTTTCTTT. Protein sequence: CASSLEGRNTEAFF.

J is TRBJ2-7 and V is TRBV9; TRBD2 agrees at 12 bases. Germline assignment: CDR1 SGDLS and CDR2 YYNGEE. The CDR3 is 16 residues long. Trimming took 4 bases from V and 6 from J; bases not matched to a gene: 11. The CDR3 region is CASSPKRLAGVGEQYF. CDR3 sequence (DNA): TGTGCCAGCAGCCCAAAGCGACTAGCGGGAGTCGGCGAGCAGTACTTC.

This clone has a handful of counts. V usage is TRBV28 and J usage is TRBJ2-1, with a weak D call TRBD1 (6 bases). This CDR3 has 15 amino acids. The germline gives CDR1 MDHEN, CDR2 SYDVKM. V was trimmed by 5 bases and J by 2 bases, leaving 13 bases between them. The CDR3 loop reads CASSTARGPYNEQFF. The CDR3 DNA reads TGTGCCAGCAGTACCGCCAGGGGCCCCTACAATGAGCAGTTCTTC. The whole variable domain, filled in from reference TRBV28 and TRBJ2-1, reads DVKVTQSSRYLVKRTGEKVFLECVQDMDHENMFWYRQDPGLGLRLIYFSYDVKMKEKGDIPEGYSVSREKKERFSLILESASTNQTSMYLCASSTARGPYNEQFFGPGTRLTVL.

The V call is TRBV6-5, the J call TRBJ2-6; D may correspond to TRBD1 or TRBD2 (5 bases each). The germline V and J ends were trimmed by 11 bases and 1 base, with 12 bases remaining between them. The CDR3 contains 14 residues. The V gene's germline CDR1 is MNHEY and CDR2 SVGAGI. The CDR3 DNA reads TGTGCCTCTCGAGGGGTTTCTGGGGCCAACGTCCTGACTTTC. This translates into CASRGVSGANVLTF.

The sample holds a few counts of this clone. As DNA, the CDR3 is TGCGCCAGCAGCTTGCTCCCGGCTAGCGGGAGTAATGAGCAGTTCTTC. Amino acids: CASSLLPASGSNEQFF. The V gene is TRBV5-1, the J gene TRBJ2-1, with TRBD2 matching 10 bases. The V gene's germline CDR1 is SGHRS and CDR2 YFSETQ. The CDR3 contains 16 residues. Trimming cost V 1 base and J 7 bases; bases outside gene matches: 8.

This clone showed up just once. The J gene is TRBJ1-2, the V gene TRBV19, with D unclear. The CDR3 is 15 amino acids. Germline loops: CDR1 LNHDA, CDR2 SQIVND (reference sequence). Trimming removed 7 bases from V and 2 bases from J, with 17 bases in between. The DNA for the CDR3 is TGTGCCAGTACCAGACCGGGTGGCCCCAACTATGGCTACACCTTC. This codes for CASTRPGGPNYGYTF.

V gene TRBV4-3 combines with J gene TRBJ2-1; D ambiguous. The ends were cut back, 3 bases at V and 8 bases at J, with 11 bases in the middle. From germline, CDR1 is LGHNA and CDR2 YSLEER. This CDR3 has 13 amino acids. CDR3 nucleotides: TGCGCCAGCAGCCAGGCCCTCTCCTATGAGCAGTTCTTC. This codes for CASSQALSYEQFF.

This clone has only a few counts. In nucleotides, the CDR3 is TGTGCCAGCAGCTTATGGGGCGGGACAGGGGTTCGCAATGAGCAGTTCTTC. The encoded protein is CASSLWGGTGVRNEQFF. The chain employs TRBV7-9 and TRBJ2-1; 10 positions agree with TRBD1. Trimming took 2 bases from V and 6 from J; bases not matched to a gene: 10. Looked up from germline, CDR1 is SEHNR and CDR2 is FQNEAQ (reference sequence). The CDR3 covers 17 residues.

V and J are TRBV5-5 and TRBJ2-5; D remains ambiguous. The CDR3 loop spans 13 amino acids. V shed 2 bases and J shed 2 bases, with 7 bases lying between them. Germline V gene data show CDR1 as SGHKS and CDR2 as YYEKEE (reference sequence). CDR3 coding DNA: TGTGCCAGCAGCTTTGGGCGACAAGAGACCCAGTACTTC. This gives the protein CASSFGRQETQYF. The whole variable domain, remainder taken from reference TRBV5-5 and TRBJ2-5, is DAGVTQSPTHLIKTRGQQVTLRCSPISGHKSVSWYQQVLGQGPQFIFQYYEKEERGRGNFPDRFSARQFPNYSSELNVNALLLGDSALYLCASSFGRQETQYFGPGTRLLVL.

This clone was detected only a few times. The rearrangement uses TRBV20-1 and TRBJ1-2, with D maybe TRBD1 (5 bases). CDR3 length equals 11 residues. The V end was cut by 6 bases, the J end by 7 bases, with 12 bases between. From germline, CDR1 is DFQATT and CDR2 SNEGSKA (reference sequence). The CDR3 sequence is CSAPRGTGYTF. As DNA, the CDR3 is TGCAGTGCGCCCCGGGGCACTGGCTACACCTTC.

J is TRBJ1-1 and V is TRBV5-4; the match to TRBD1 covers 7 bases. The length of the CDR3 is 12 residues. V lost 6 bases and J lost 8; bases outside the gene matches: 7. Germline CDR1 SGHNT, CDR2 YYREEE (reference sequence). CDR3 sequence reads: CASTRQGAEAFF. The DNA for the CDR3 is TGTGCCAGCACAAGACAGGGTGCAGAAGCTTTCTTT.

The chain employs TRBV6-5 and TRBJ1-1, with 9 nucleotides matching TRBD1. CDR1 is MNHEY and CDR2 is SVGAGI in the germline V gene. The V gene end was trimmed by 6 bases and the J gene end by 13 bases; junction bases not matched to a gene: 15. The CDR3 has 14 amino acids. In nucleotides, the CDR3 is TGTGCCAGCAGCCAAACTGGACAGGGGACGGGTAATTTCTTT. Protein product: CASSQTGQGTGNFF.

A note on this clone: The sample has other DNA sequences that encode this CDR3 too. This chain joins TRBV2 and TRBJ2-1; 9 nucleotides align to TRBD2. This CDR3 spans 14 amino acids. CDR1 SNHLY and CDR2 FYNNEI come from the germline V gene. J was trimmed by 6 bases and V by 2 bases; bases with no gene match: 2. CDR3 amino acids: CASSELTSGNEQFF. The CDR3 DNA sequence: TGTGCCAGCAGTGAATTGACTAGCGGCAATGAGCAGTTCTTC.

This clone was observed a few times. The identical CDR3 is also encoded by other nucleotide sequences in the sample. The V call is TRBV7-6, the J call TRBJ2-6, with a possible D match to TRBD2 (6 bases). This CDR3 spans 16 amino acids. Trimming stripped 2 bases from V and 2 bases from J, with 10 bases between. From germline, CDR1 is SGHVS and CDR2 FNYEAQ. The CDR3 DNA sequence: TGTGCCAGCAGCTTACTTGGGGGGACTGGGGCCAACGTCCTGACTTTC. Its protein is CASSLLGGTGANVLTF.

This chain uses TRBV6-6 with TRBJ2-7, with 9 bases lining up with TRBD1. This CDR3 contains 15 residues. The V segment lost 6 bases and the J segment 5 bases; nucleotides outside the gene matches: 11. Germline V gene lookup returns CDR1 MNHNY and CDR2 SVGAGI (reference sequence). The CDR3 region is CASSRTGDTPDEQYF. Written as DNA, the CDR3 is TGTGCCAGCAGCCGGACAGGGGATACCCCCGACGAGCAGTACTTC.

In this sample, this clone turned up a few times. This chain's CDR3 is CATSKPFGLAELNTGELFF. CDR3 sequence (DNA): TGTGCCACCAGCAAACCGTTCGGACTAGCGGAATTGAACACCGGGGAGCTGTTTTTT. V usage is TRBV15 and J usage is TRBJ2-2; 10 nucleotides match TRBD2. The length of the CDR3 is 19 residues. Per germline, CDR1 LNHNV and CDR2 YYDKDF (reference sequence). V shed 4 bases and J 1 base; nucleotides not matched to a gene: 12.

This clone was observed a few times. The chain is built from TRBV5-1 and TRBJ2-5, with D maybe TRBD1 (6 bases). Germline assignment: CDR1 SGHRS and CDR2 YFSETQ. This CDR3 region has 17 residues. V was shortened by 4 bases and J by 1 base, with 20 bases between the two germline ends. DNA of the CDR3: TGCGCCAGCAGCCTGCCAACAGGGTCCCGGCCCCAAGAGACCCAGTACTTC. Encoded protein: CASSLPTGSRPQETQYF.

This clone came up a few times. CDR3 region: CASSWGDGYTF. The CDR3 DNA follows: TGTGCCAGCAGTTGGGGTGATGGCTACACCTTC. V usage is TRBV28 and J usage is TRBJ1-2, with D uncertain. V gave up 4 bases and J gave up 6 bases, with 6 bases separating them. Germline CDR1 MDHEN, CDR2 SYDVKM. CDR3 size: 11 residues.

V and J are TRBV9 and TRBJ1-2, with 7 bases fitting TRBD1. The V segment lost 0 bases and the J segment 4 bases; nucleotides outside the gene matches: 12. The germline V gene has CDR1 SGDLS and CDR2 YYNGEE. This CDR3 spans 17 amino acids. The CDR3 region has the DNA TGTGCCAGCAGCGTAGGACAGGGCCCGCTTGGGGGCTATGGCTACACCTTC. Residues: CASSVGQGPLGGYGYTF.

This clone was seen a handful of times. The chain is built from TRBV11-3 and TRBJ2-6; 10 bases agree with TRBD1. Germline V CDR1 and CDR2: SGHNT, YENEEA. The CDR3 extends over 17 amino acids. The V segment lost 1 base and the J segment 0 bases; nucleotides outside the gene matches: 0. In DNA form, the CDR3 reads TGTGCCAGCAGCTTAGGGACAGGGGGCTCTGGGGCCAACGTCCTGACTTTC. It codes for CASSLGTGGSGANVLTF.